Below are 16 T cell receptor beta chains sequenced from a single sample in a study of a mutant IDH1 vaccine in newly diagnosed glioma. These receptors lack a known antigen. Libraries were prepared by immunoSEQ multiplex PCR; TCRdb keeps only in-frame clonotypes and omits some of them. This table holds fewer than 75,000 clones, approximately 84% found once. The sample's time point: week 11, during vaccination. Doses comprised 300 ug of mutant IDH1 20-mer peptide each, plus topical imiquimod. This specimen consisted of PBMCs, obtained from a glioma patient whose treatment included an IDH1 peptide vaccine. Receptor source: a woman aged 45-65 years with glioma.

The J gene is TRBJ2-2, the V gene TRBV7-8, with 7 bases identical to TRBD2. The CDR3 totals 16 residues. The germline V gene encodes CDR1 SGHVS and CDR2 FQNEAQ. Losses at the gene ends were 2 bases for V and 1 base for J; bases not matched to a gene: 4. The CDR3 nucleotides read TGTGCCAGCAGCTTATATTCGGGGGGGAACACCGGGGAGCTGTTTTTT. It yields the protein CASSLYSGGNTGELFF.

This clone was observed a single time. CDR3 loop: CASSENPGTGTQGYGYTF. The CDR3 coding sequence is TGTGCCAGCTCAGAGAATCCGGGAACAGGAACTCAAGGGTATGGCTACACCTTC. V and J are TRBV18 and TRBJ1-2; possible D gene TRBD1, 5 bases. Per the germline V gene, CDR1 is KGHSH and CDR2 is LQKENI. The CDR3 extends over 18 amino acids. The V end lost 5 bases, the J end lost 5 bases, and 27 bases lay between the germline ends.

Comment on this clone: The junction departs from the called germline gene at one end, perhaps through a read error. This rearrangement joins TRBV4-1 to TRBJ2-5; 9 nucleotides line up with TRBD1. This CDR3 region has 17 residues. Germline V gene data show CDR1 as MGHRA and CDR2 as YSYEKL. The CDR3 nucleotides read TGCGCCGGCAGCCATGAAAGACAGGGGGTGTTCATGAAGACCCAGTACTTC. Its protein product is CAGSHERQGVFMKTQYF.

The V gene is TRBV7-2, the J gene TRBJ2-7; no clear D gene. With 1 base removed from V and 3 bases from J, the gap between germline ends came to 4 bases. This CDR3 has 12 amino acids. The germline V gene has CDR1 SGHTA and CDR2 FQGNSA. The CDR3 protein is CASSLVNYEQYF. The CDR3 bases are TGTGCCAGCAGCTTAGTAAACTACGAGCAGTACTTC. Complete variable domain (other parts from reference TRBV7-2 and TRBJ2-7): GAGVSQSPSNKVTEKGKDVELRCDPISGHTALYWYRQSLGQGLEFLIYFQGNSAPDKSGLPSDRFSAERTGGSVSTLTIQRTQQEDSAVYLCASSLVNYEQYFGPGTRLTVT.

CDR3 sequence reads: CASSLEQQETQYF. CDR3 nucleotides: TGTGCCAGCAGCTTGGAGCAACAAGAGACCCAGTACTTC. The V call is TRBV7-8, the J call TRBJ2-5; D call uncertain. V was trimmed by 3 bases and J by 2 bases, leaving 7 bases between them. CDR3 length equals 13 residues. Germline V gene lookup returns CDR1 SGHVS and CDR2 FQNEAQ.

This chain uses TRBV2 with TRBJ1-2; D unresolved. The CDR3 is 14 residues long. V shed 5 bases and J shed 2 bases, with 12 bases lying between them. Germline V CDR1 and CDR2: SNHLY, FYNNEI. The CDR3: CASSQDLWNYGYTF. The CDR3 nucleotides are TGTGCCAGCAGTCAGGACTTATGGAACTATGGCTACACCTTC.

This clone was seen a handful of times. The chain employs TRBV5-1 and TRBJ2-5, with D unclear. The CDR3 extends over 14 amino acids. Trimming removed 1 base from V and 4 bases from J, with 11 bases in between. CDR1 and CDR2 (germline): SGHRS, YFSETQ. CDR3 DNA: TGCGCCAGCAGCTTGCCCGGTAGCCCAGAGACCCAGTACTTC. This encodes CASSLPGSPETQYF. The full variable domain, in which reference TRBV5-1 and TRBJ2-5 provide the parts outside the CDR3, is KAGVTQTPRYLIKTRGQQVTLSCSPISGHRSVSWYQQTPGQGLQFLFEYFSETQRNKGNFPGRFSGRQFSNSRSEMNVSTLELGDSALYLCASSLPGSPETQYFGPGTRLLVL.

The chain uses TRBV19 and TRBJ1-5, with a tentative D call TRBD1 (6 bases). The length of the CDR3 is 15 residues. Trimming took off 5 bases at V and 5 bases at J, with 16 bases between the two ends. CDR1 is LNHDA and CDR2 is SQIVND in the germline V gene (reference sequence). CDR3: CASSPSGRGDQPQHF. The CDR3 nucleotides are TGTGCCAGTAGTCCCTCGGGCAGGGGTGATCAGCCCCAGCATTTT.

This chain links TRBV6-4 with TRBJ2-3; D not certain. This CDR3 is built from 12 residues. The germline V and J ends were trimmed by 6 bases and 7 bases, with 11 bases remaining between them. Per germline, CDR1 MRHNA and CDR2 SNTAGT. The CDR3 reads CASSPNGNTQYF. CDR3 in DNA: TGTGCCAGCAGCCCTAATGGGAATACGCAGTATTTT.

This clone turned up a few times. The DNA of the CDR3 is TGTGCCAGCAGTGAACGGGGAGTCTACGAGCAGTACTTC. Its translation: CASSERGVYEQYF. The V call is TRBV6-1, the J call TRBJ2-7; possibly TRBD2 for D (5 bases). The CDR3 consists of 13 residues. V was pared by 2 bases and J by 3 bases, with 8 bases between. Germline V CDR1 and CDR2: MNHNS, SASEGT.

The genes are TRBV7-8 and TRBJ2-7, with 11 positions matching TRBD1. The CDR3 totals 15 residues. With V trimmed by 1 base and J by 2 bases, 1 base remained unmatched. Germline V gene data show CDR1 as SGHVS and CDR2 as FQNEAQ. The CDR3 here is CASSLGDRGAYEQYF. As DNA, the CDR3 is TGTGCCAGCAGCTTAGGGGACAGGGGGGCCTACGAGCAGTACTTC.

This clone was seen a handful of times. V is TRBV5-5 and J is TRBJ1-5; D gene uncertain. Trimming removed 4 bases at V and 0 bases at J, with 8 bases between. CDR1 is SGHKS and CDR2 is YYEKEE in the germline V gene (reference sequence). The CDR3 runs to 14 residues. CDR3 region: CASSRDFSNQPQHF. As DNA, the CDR3 is TGTGCCAGCAGCAGAGACTTTAGCAATCAGCCCCAGCATTTT.

The chain links TRBV27 to TRBJ1-5, with 7 bases that match TRBD1. The CDR3 covers 14 residues. Trimming cost V 6 bases and J 3 bases; bases outside gene matches: 5. Germline values: CDR1 MNHEY, CDR2 SMNVEV (reference sequence). CDR3 protein: CASRVTGINQPQHF. The CDR3 nucleotides are TGTGCCAGCAGAGTGACAGGGATCAATCAGCCCCAGCATTTT.

In its sample, this clone was seen a few times. This chain connects TRBV29-1 to TRBJ1-1, with TRBD1 as a possible D gene (5 bases). Germline CDR1 SQVTM, CDR2 ANQGSEA. Deletions cut 5 bases from V and 5 bases from J, with 15 bases between. The CDR3 covers 13 residues. Written as DNA, the CDR3 is TGCAGCGTTCAAGGTTCAGGGAATACTGAAGCTTTCTTT. This codes for CSVQGSGNTEAFF.

The genes are TRBV6-1 and TRBJ1-1; no reliable D call. The germline gives CDR1 MNHNS, CDR2 SASEGT. Between the trimmed V and J ends, which lost 6 bases and 5 bases, there was a span of 7 bases. The CDR3 has 11 amino acids. CDR3 protein: CASSVGTEAFF. Written as DNA, the CDR3 is TGTGCCAGCAGCGTCGGGACTGAAGCTTTCTTT.

The chain has TRBV5-4 and TRBJ2-7, with D maybe TRBD2 (5 bases). The length of the CDR3 is 13 residues. Trimming removed 0 bases from V and 2 bases from J, with 6 bases in between. Looked up from germline, CDR1 is SGHNT and CDR2 is YYREEE (reference sequence). CDR3 DNA sequence: TGTGCCAGCAGCTTGGCCGGGACCTACGAGCAGTACTTC. Translating it yields CASSLAGTYEQYF. Supplemented by reference TRBV5-4 and TRBJ2-7, the full variable domain reads ETGVTQSPTHLIKTRGQQVTLRCSSQSGHNTVSWYQQALGQGPQFIFQYYREEENGRGNFPPRFSGLQFPNYSSELNVNALELDDSALYLCASSLAGTYEQYFGPGTRLTVT.